This T cell receptor (beta chain) is drawn from a study of T-cell reconstitution after alpha-beta-depleted transplantation in children. General study points: The study traced high day-60 TCRbeta diversity in some patients to surviving recipient T cells and thymic progenitors. Reportedly, alpha-beta T cells present about two months post-transplant originated from several hundred expanded clones of graft origin. T cells produced anew were the main source of T-cell counts and diversity one year after transplant.

Unique molecular identifiers tagged the TCRbeta library. One entry per CDR3 protein, called by TCRdb with MiXCR from the PCR reads. The data show 60,000 or so distinct CDR3 sequences, less than 55% seen once. This CDR3 contains 15 residues. The germline CDR1 and CDR2 sequences are LGHDT and YNNKEL (reference sequence). The J segment lost 6 bases and the V segment lost 4 bases, leaving 4 bases of the junction unmatched. In regard to this clonotype: Its antigen is not identified.

J is TRBJ2-3 and V is TRBV3-1, with TRBD2 identical over 13 bases. The TCR originated in a male patient younger than 18 who had a stem cell transplant for acute lymphoblastic leukemia, so the T cells may come from the graft donor. Sequenced material: PBMCs, mostly from graft donor cells, taken 360 days after TCRalphabeta/CD19-depleted stem cell transplant. The DNA of the CDR3 is TGTGCCAGCAGCCGACTAGCGGGAGGTTCGGATACGCAGTATTTT. Amino acid sequence: CASSRLAGGSDTQYF.